This entry is about one TCR beta chain. Germline values: CDR1 SGHAT, CDR2 FQNNGV. The trim removed 5 bases at V and 3 bases at J, leaving 14 bases unmatched. This CDR3 spans 19 amino acids. This sample stems from a study of blood T cell repertoires in COVID-19. Study at large: COVID-19 samples from acute and convalescent phases originated in the United States, Italy and Spain. T cells, B-cell-depleted T cells, or PBMCs provided the cDNA or gDNA that served as material.

Authors' methods: Reference gene primer amplification gave nucleated cell count estimates. The repertoire was sequenced with immunoSEQ multiplex PCR; TCRdb's copy has only in-frame clones and lacks some. The V and J calls and clone size were taken over from that table, and D and trimming were inferred from the DNA. The sample has approximately 100,000 clones; about 80% are singletons. This receptor was identified in a man between 65 and 80 years old with acute or convalescent COVID-19. The specimen sequenced was peripheral blood. The chain employs TRBV11-2 and TRBJ2-3; TRBD2 agrees at 13 bases. CDR3 bases: TGTGCCAGCAGCCTGCGACTAGCGGGAGGAAGGCTAGGGACAGATACGCAGTATTTT. It specifies CASSLRLAGGRLGTDTQYF.